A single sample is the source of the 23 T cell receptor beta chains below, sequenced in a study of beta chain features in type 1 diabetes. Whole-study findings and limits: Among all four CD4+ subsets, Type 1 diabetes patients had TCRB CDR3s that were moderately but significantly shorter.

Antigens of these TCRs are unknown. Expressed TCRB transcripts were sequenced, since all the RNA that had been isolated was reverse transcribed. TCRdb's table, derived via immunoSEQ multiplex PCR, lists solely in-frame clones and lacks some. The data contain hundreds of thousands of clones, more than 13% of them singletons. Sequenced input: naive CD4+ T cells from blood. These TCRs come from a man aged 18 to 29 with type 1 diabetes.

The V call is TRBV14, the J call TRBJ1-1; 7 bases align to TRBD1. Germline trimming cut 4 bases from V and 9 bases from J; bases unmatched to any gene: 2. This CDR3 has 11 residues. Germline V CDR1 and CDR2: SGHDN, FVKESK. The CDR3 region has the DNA TGTGCCAGCAGCCGGGACAGCCAAGCTTTCTTT. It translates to CASSRDSQAFF.

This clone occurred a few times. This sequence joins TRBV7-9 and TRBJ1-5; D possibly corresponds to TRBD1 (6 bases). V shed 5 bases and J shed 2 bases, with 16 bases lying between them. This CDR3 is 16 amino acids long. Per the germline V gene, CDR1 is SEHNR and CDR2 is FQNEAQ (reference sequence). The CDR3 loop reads CASSPGGGLGNQPQHF. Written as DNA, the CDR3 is TGTGCCAGCAGCCCCGGGGGGGGGCTTGGCAATCAGCCCCAGCATTTT.

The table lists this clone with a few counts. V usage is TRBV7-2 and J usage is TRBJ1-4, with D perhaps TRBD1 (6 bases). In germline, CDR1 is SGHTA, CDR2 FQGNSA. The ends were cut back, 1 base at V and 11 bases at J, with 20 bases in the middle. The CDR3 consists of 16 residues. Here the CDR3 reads CASSLGRQDSTLKLFF. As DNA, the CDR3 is TGTGCCAGCAGCTTAGGGAGACAGGACAGTACCCTGAAACTGTTTTTT.

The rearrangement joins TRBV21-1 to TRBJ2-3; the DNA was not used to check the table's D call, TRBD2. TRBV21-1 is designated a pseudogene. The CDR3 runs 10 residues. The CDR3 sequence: CAPSGDTQYF. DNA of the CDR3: TGTGCCCCCAGCGGGGATACGCAGTATTTT.

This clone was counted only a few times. The CDR3 sequence: CAWGPSQTQYF. The CDR3 nucleotides are TGTGCCTGGGGACCGAGCCAGACCCAGTACTTC. The rearrangement links TRBV30 to TRBJ2-5; D is undetermined. The CDR3 runs to 11 residues. Trimming shortened V by 5 bases and J by 6 bases, and 10 bases separated the two germline ends. CDR1 and CDR2 from the germline V gene are GTSNPN and SVGIG (reference sequence).

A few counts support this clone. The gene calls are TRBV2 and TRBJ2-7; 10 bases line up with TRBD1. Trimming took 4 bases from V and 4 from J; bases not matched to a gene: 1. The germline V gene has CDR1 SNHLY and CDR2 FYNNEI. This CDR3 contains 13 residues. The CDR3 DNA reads TGTGCCAGCAGTGTGGACAGGGGGTACGAGCAGTACTTC. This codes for CASSVDRGYEQYF. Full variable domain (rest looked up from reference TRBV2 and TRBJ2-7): EPEVTQTPSHQVTQMGQEVILRCVPISNHLYFYWYRQILGQKVEFLVSFYNNEISEKSEIFDDQFSVERPDGSNFTLKIRSTKLEDSAMYFCASSVDRGYEQYFGPGTRLTVT.

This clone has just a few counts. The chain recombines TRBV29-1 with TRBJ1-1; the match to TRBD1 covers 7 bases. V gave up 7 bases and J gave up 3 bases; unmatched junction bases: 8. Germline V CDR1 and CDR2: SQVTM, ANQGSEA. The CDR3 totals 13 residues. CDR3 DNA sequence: TGCAGCGCCGACAGGGATTGGGACACTGAAGCTTTCTTT. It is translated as CSADRDWDTEAFF.

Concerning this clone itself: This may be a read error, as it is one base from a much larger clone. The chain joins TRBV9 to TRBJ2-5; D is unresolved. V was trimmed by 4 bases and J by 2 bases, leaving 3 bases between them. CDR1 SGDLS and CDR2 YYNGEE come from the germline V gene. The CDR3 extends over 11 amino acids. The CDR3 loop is CASSLQETQYF. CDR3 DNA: TGTGCCAGCAGCCTTCAAGAGACCCAGTACTTC.

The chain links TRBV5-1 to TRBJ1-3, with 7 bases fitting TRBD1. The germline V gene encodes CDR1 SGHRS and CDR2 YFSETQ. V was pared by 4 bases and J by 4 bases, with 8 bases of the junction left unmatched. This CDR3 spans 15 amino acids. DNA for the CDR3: TGCGCCAGCAGCGGTACAGGGGCTTACGGAAACACCATATATTTT. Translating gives CASSGTGAYGNTIYF.

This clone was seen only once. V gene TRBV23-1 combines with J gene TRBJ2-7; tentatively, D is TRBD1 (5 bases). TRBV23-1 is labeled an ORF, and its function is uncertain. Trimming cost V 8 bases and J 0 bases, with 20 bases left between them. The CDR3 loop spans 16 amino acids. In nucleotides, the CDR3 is TGCGCCAGCTTCCGGCCCGGACACAACCACTCCTACGAGCAGTACTTC. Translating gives CASFRPGHNHSYEQYF.

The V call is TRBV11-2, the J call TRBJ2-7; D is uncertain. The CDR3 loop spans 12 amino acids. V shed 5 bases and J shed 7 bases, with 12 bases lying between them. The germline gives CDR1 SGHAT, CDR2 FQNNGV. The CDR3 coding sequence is TGTGCCAGCAGCCTAGGGCGTCTGGAGCAGTACTTC. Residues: CASSLGRLEQYF.

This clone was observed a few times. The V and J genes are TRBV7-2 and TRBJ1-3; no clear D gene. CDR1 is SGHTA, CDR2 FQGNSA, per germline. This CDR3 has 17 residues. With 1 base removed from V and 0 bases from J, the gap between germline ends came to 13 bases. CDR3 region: CASSLVGRRNSGNTIYF. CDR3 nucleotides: TGTGCCAGCAGCTTAGTTGGTCGGAGGAACTCTGGAAACACCATATATTTT.

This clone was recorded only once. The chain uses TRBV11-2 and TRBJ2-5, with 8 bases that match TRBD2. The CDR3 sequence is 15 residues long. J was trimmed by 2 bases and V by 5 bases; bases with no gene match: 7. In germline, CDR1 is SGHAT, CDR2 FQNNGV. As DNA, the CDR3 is TGTGCCAGCAGCCAAACGCGGGGGGCTCAAGAGACCCAGTACTTC. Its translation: CASSQTRGAQETQYF.

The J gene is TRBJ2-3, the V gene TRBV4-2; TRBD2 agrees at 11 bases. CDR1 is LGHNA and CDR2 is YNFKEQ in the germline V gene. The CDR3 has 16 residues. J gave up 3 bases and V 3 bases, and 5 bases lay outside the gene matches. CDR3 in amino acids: CASSQASGGTTDTQYF. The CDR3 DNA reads TGTGCCAGCAGCCAGGCTAGCGGGGGGACAACAGATACGCAGTATTTT.

CDR3 in amino acids: CAIANRGETQYF. CDR3 DNA sequence: TGTGCCATCGCAAACAGGGGAGAGACCCAGTACTTC. The chain uses TRBV10-3 and TRBJ2-5, with TRBD1 identical over 7 bases. This CDR3 has 12 residues. Germline V gene lookup returns CDR1 ENHRY and CDR2 SYGVKD. V dropped 8 bases and J dropped 4; count of bases not matched to a gene: 4.

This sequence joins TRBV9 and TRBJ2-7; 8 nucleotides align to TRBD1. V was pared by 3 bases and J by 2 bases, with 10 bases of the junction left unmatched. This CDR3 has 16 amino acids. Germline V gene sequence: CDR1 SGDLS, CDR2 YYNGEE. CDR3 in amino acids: CASSDPGRTGTYEQYF. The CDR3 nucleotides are TGTGCCAGCAGCGACCCGGGCCGGACAGGGACCTACGAGCAGTACTTC.

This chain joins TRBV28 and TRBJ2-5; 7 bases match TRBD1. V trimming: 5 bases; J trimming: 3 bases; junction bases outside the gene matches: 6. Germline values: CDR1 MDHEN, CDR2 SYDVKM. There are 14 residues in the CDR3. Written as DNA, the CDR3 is TGTGCCAGCAGTCGCACAGGGGTCGAAGAGACCCAGTACTTC. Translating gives CASSRTGVEETQYF.

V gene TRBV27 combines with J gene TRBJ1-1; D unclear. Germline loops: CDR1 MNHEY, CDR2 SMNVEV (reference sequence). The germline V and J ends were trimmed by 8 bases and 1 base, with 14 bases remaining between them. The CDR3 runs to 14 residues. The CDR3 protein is CASGPWVGNTEAFF. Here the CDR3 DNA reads TGTGCCAGCGGCCCTTGGGTGGGGAACACTGAAGCTTTCTTT.

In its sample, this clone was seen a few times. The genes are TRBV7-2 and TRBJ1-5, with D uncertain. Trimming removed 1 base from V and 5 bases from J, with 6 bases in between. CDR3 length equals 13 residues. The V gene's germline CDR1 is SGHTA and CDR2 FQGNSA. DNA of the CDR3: TGTGCCAGCAGCTTAGGATCAGATCAGCCCCAGCATTTT. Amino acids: CASSLGSDQPQHF. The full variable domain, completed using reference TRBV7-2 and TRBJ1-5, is GAGVSQSPSNKVTEKGKDVELRCDPISGHTALYWYRQSLGQGLEFLIYFQGNSAPDKSGLPSDRFSAERTGGSVSTLTIQRTQQEDSAVYLCASSLGSDQPQHFGDGTRLSIL.

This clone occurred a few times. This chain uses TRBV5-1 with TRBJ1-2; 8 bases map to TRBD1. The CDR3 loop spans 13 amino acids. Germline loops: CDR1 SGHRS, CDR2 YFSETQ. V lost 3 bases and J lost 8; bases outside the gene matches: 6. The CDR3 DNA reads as TGCGCCAGCAGCTGGACAGGGCCTGGAGGCTACACCTTC. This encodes CASSWTGPGGYTF.

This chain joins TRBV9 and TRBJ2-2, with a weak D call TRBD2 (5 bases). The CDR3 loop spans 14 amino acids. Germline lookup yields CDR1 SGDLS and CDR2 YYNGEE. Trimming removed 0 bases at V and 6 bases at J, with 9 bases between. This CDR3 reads CASSVGVSAGELFF. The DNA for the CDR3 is TGTGCCAGCAGCGTAGGGGTTAGCGCCGGGGAGCTGTTTTTT.

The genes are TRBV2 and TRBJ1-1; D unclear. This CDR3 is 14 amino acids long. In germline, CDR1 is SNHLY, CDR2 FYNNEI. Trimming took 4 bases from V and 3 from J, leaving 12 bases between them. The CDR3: CASSVLDGDTEAFF. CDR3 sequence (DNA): TGTGCCAGCAGTGTACTGGACGGGGACACTGAAGCTTTCTTT.

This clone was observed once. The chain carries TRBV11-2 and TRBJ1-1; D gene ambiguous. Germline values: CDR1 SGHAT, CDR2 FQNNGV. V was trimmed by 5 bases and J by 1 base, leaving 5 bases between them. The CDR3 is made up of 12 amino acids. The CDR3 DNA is TGTGCCAGCAGCAAAACGAACACTGAAGCTTTCTTT. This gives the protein CASSKTNTEAFF.